These 24 T cell receptor beta chains originate from one sample sequenced in a study of human T cells and chemical hapten exposure. TCRdb reprocessed the 5' RACE reads with MiXCR, giving one entry per CDR3 protein. The table has under 150,000 distinct CDR3 sequences, roughly 18% seen once. Extraction yielded total RNA from whole blood (unfractionated). The receptors derive from a human donor in good health.

This clonotype was counted between two and nine times. The chain has TRBV28 and TRBJ2-7; 9 nucleotides line up with TRBD2. CDR1 MDHEN and CDR2 SYDVKM come from the germline V gene. The CDR3 consists of 15 residues. V shed 8 bases, J shed 4 bases, and the junction held 12 bases outside the gene matches. CDR3 in amino acids: CASSRGSGSKYEQYF. CDR3 nucleotide sequence: TGTGCCAGCTCCCGGGGTAGCGGGAGTAAATACGAGCAGTACTTC.

The chain uses TRBV7-2 and TRBJ2-7; D is unresolved. The CDR3 is 11 residues long. Germline CDR1 is SGHTA and CDR2 is FQGNSA. V lost 1 base, J lost 7 bases, and 5 bases lay in between. The CDR3 spells CASSLVGEQYF. Written as DNA, the CDR3 is TGTGCCAGCAGCTTAGTGGGAGAGCAGTACTTC.

In its sample, this clonotype was seen a few times. This chain uses TRBV7-6 with TRBJ2-5, with D hard to call. The CDR3 is made up of 15 amino acids. Germline loops: CDR1 SGHVS, CDR2 FNYEAQ. V lost 1 base to trimming and J lost 5 bases, with 14 bases between them. The DNA for the CDR3 is TGTGCCAGCAGCTTAGTAACCAGAACAAGGGAGACCCAGTACTTC. Protein sequence: CASSLVTRTRETQYF.

CDR3 nucleotides: TGTGCCAGCAGCTTGGAGGACAGGGAATACAATGAGCAGTTCTTC. Protein product: CASSLEDREYNEQFF. The rearrangement links TRBV7-6 to TRBJ2-1, with 8 positions matching TRBD1. Germline-derived CDR1 and CDR2 are SGHVS and FNYEAQ. Unmatched junction bases numbered 5, after V lost 3 bases and J lost 4 bases. The CDR3 covers 15 residues.

The chain employs TRBV5-1 and TRBJ2-3, with D tentatively TRBD2 (6 bases). The CDR3 contains 15 residues. CDR1 and CDR2 from the germline V gene are SGHRS and YFSETQ. V was pared by 0 bases and J by 5 bases, with 13 bases between. The CDR3 region is CASSLEAGRLDTQYF. The CDR3 DNA follows: TGCGCCAGCAGCTTGGAGGCGGGGAGGCTAGATACGCAGTATTTT.

The chain combines TRBV5-1 with TRBJ1-1, with D tentatively TRBD1 (6 bases). CDR3 length equals 15 residues. Germline CDR1 SGHRS, CDR2 YFSETQ. Deletions cut 4 bases from V and 4 bases from J, with 17 bases between. CDR3 bases: TGCGCCAGCAGCCCGCGGACAGTATCGGGCACTGAAGCTTTCTTT. Protein: CASSPRTVSGTEAFF.

The table lists this clonotype with a few counts. V gene TRBV29-1 combines with J gene TRBJ2-1; 9 nucleotides agree with TRBD2. Germline CDR1 SQVTM, CDR2 ANQGSEA. The length of the CDR3 is 14 residues. Losses at the gene ends were 4 bases for V and 2 bases for J; bases not matched to a gene: 3. As DNA, the CDR3 is TGCAGCGTTGGGGCGGGAGGGACCTACAATGAGCAGTTCTTC. Translation: CSVGAGGTYNEQFF.

The V gene is TRBV12-5, the J gene TRBJ1-2; D uncertain. From germline, CDR1 is LGHNT and CDR2 FRNRAP. The CDR3 totals 13 residues. V lost 4 bases and J lost 0, with 6 bases in between. The CDR3 is CASGSPPNYGYTF. CDR3 nucleotide sequence: TGTGCTAGTGGTTCCCCCCCTAACTATGGCTACACCTTC.

J is TRBJ2-7 and V is TRBV27; D tentatively reads TRBD1 or TRBD2 (5 bases each). V was shortened by 10 bases and J by 3 bases, with 16 bases between the two germline ends. The CDR3 runs 13 residues. Looked up from germline, CDR1 is MNHEY and CDR2 is SMNVEV (reference sequence). The CDR3 reads CATEGSSLYEQYF. The CDR3, as DNA: TGTGCCACCGAGGGGTCCTCTCTCTACGAGCAGTACTTC.

The chain has TRBV30 and TRBJ1-2, with TRBD1 identical over 9 bases. CDR1 and CDR2 (germline): GTSNPN, SVGIG (reference sequence). This CDR3 has 16 amino acids. Trimming removed 3 bases from V and 3 bases from J; junction bases left unmatched: 11. The CDR3 bases are TGTGCCTGGAGAGCTCGACAGGGGGTGAACTACTATGGCTACACCTTC. This translates into CAWRARQGVNYYGYTF.

This clonotype showed up just a few times. The chain couples TRBV3-1 to TRBJ1-1, with D perhaps TRBD1 (6 bases). V lost 3 bases, J lost 2 bases, and 10 bases lay in between. Germline lookup yields CDR1 LGHDT and CDR2 YNNKEL (reference sequence). The CDR3 totals 14 residues. CDR3 DNA: TGTGCCAGCAGCCATCTGGGGGCAAACACTGAAGCTTTCTTT. It specifies CASSHLGANTEAFF.

This clonotype occurred a few times. The chain employs TRBV28 and TRBJ1-1, with 10 bases that match TRBD1. Germline values: CDR1 MDHEN, CDR2 SYDVKM. CDR3 size: 14 residues. The V segment lost 10 bases and the J segment 5 bases; nucleotides outside the gene matches: 10. This chain's CDR3 is CATGFGQGETEAFF. The CDR3 DNA follows: TGTGCCACGGGATTTGGACAGGGGGAAACTGAAGCTTTCTTT.

This rearrangement joins TRBV28 to TRBJ2-6; D ambiguous. CDR1 MDHEN and CDR2 SYDVKM come from the germline V gene. The CDR3 sequence is 15 residues long. Trimming took 3 bases from V and 0 from J, leaving 6 bases between them. The CDR3 nucleotides are TGTGCCAGCAGTTTTCCAATCTCTGGGGCCAACGTCCTGACTTTC. It is translated as CASSFPISGANVLTF.

This clonotype is a singleton in its sample. The chain combines TRBV29-1 with TRBJ2-1; D is possibly TRBD1 (6 bases). Trimming left V 5 bases short and J 3 bases short, with 11 bases between. Germline V gene data show CDR1 as SQVTM and CDR2 as ANQGSEA. The CDR3 length is 13 residues. The CDR3: CSVRTEHYNEQFF. The CDR3 DNA reads as TGCAGCGTTAGGACAGAGCACTACAATGAGCAGTTCTTC.

This rearrangement joins TRBV4-1 to TRBJ2-1; possibly TRBD2 for D (5 bases). Germline V gene data show CDR1 as MGHRA and CDR2 as YSYEKL. V was cut by 4 bases and J by 4 bases, with 17 bases left in between. CDR3 length: 16 amino acids. The DNA of the CDR3 is TGCGCCAGCAGCCTCATGTCGGGGAACTCATACAATGAGCAGTTCTTC. Translating gives CASSLMSGNSYNEQFF.

A few counts support this clonotype. The rearrangement joins TRBV20-1 to TRBJ2-3; unclear D gene. There are 13 residues in the CDR3. Germline V gene sequence: CDR1 DFQATT, CDR2 SNEGSKA (reference sequence). V was cut by 3 bases and J by 5 bases, with 12 bases left in between. In DNA form, the CDR3 reads TGCAGTGCTAGGAGTCGCAAAGTAGATACGCAGTATTTT. Amino acid sequence: CSARSRKVDTQYF.

This clonotype occurred a few times. Written as DNA, the CDR3 is TGTGCCAGCAGTTATTTTAGTCGGACTGGTCGGGCTTTCTTT. This gives the protein CASSYFSRTGRAFF. The chain has TRBV6-5 and TRBJ1-1; D gene ambiguous. Germline CDR1 and CDR2: MNHEY and SVGAGI. V lost 3 bases and J lost 11, with 19 bases in between. This CDR3 contains 14 residues.

V is TRBV11-2 and J is TRBJ2-7; the match to TRBD1 covers 7 bases. V lost 1 base and J lost 4; bases outside the gene matches: 4. Germline assignment: CDR1 SGHAT and CDR2 FQNNGV. The CDR3 covers 14 residues. Here the CDR3 reads CASSLAQGQYEQYF. CDR3 sequence (DNA): TGTGCCAGCAGCTTAGCACAGGGGCAATACGAGCAGTACTTC.

The V and J genes are TRBV5-1 and TRBJ1-4, with D perhaps TRBD1 (6 bases). The CDR3 covers 14 residues. V was pared by 0 bases and J by 7 bases, with 10 bases between. Germline CDR1 is SGHRS and CDR2 is YFSETQ. DNA for the CDR3: TGCGCCAGCAGCTTGGAACAGGGTGGTGAAAAACTGTTTTTT. Its protein product is CASSLEQGGEKLFF.

The chain has TRBV27 and TRBJ2-3, with 9 nucleotides matching TRBD2. Trimming removed 8 bases from V and 3 bases from J; junction bases left unmatched: 3. Germline loops: CDR1 MNHEY, CDR2 SMNVEV (reference sequence). CDR3 size: 13 residues. The CDR3 here is CASRLAVTDTQYF. The CDR3 DNA is TGTGCCAGCCGACTAGCGGTTACAGATACGCAGTATTTT.

The chain is built from TRBV28 and TRBJ2-7; TRBD2 agrees at 12 bases. Germline V gene data show CDR1 as MDHEN and CDR2 as SYDVKM. CDR3 size: 14 residues. V lost 5 bases and J lost 5; bases outside the gene matches: 4. CDR3 loop: CASSLAGGFHEQYF. CDR3 coding DNA: TGTGCCAGCAGTCTAGCGGGAGGGTTCCACGAGCAGTACTTC.

J is TRBJ2-1 and V is TRBV29-1; 7 nucleotides agree with TRBD2. There are 14 residues in the CDR3. With V trimmed by 7 bases and J by 0 bases, 6 bases remained unmatched. Germline V lookup: CDR1 SQVTM, CDR2 ANQGSEA. The CDR3 reads CSGTAGSSYNEQFF. CDR3 coding DNA: TGCAGCGGTACAGCGGGAAGCTCCTACAATGAGCAGTTCTTC.

This chain joins TRBV25-1 and TRBJ1-1; 7 bases map to TRBD1. Per germline, CDR1 MGHDK and CDR2 SYGVNS. This CDR3 has 15 residues. The V and J ends lost 7 bases and 3 bases, in that order; junction bases with no gene match: 11. Written as DNA, the CDR3 is TGTGCCAGCATCCCTCGGGCAGGGGGGTACACTGAAGCTTTCTTT. Translated: CASIPRAGGYTEAFF.

The chain carries TRBV28 and TRBJ1-1; D call uncertain. Germline V gene lookup returns CDR1 MDHEN and CDR2 SYDVKM. Trimming removed 2 bases from V and 7 bases from J, with 14 bases in between. There are 14 residues in the CDR3. The CDR3 reads CASSLSGGWFEAFF. CDR3 bases: TGTGCCAGCAGTTTAAGCGGCGGGTGGTTTGAAGCTTTCTTT. Drawing the rest from reference TRBV28 and TRBJ1-1, the complete variable domain is DVKVTQSSRYLVKRTGEKVFLECVQDMDHENMFWYRQDPGLGLRLIYFSYDVKMKEKGDIPEGYSVSREKKERFSLILESASTNQTSMYLCASSLSGGWFEAFFGQGTRLTVV.